This is a list of T cell receptor beta chains from one sample in a study of tumor and adjacent non-tumor tissue in lung cancer. TCRdb redid the calling of the multiplex PCR reads with MiXCR, one entry per CDR3 protein. Of tens of thousands of distinct CDR3 sequences listed, around 75% are singletons. The sequenced material came from lung tumor tissue. The receptor source for this set is a woman between 50 and 59 years old with non-small cell lung cancer. CDR3s include the opening cysteine and the closing phenylalanine or tryptophan. A D gene is named only where the DNA matches it firmly. Clone sizes are given selectively: once, few, many, or a class where the clone is expanded.

D	V	J	size	DNA	CDR3
TRBD1	TRBV30	TRBJ2-7	many	TGTGCCTGGAATCAGGGGACAGCCTCCTACGAGCAGTACTTC	CAWNQGTASYEQYF
TRBD2	TRBV4-2	TRBJ2-7	NA	TGTGTCAGCAGCGGGGATGCGGGGACCCACGAGCAATACTTC	CVSSGDAGTHEQYF
TRBD2	TRBV20-1	TRBJ2-1	many	TGCAGTGCTAGAGATAGCGGTATGCTAGCGGGACGCTCCTACAATGAGCAGTTCTTC	CSARDSGMLAGRSYNEQFF
TRBD1	TRBV11-1	TRBJ2-3	once	TGTGCCAGCATAAGGACAGGTATGGATACGCAGTATTTT	CASIRTGMDTQYF
NA	TRBV29-1	TRBJ2-7	NA	TGCAGCGTTGTCATGAGGGACGAAACTTACGAGCAGTACTTC	CSVVMRDETYEQYF
NA	TRBV20-1	TRBJ2-4	medium-sized	TGCAGTGCTAGGCCTGAACCGGGAGTGGACATTCAGTACTTC	CSARPEPGVDIQYF
TRBD2	TRBV6-2/TRBV6-3	TRBJ2-1	NA	TGTGTCAGCGATGGGGGAGGGGTTTATGAGCAGTTCTTC	CVSDGGGVYEQFF
NA	TRBV5-4	TRBJ2-3	once	TGTACCAGCAGTTTGGCCGGTGGTACAGATACGCAGTATTTT	CTSSLAGGTDTQYF
NA	TRBV5-1	TRBJ2-3	few	TGCGCCAGCAGCTTCATGGGCGACACAGATACGCAGTATTTT	CASSFMGDTDTQYF
NA	TRBV19	TRBJ1-2	once	TGTGCCAGTTCCGGGAGGCGGGCGTCTAACTATGGCTACACCTTC	CASSGRRASNYGYTF
NA	TRBV6-2/TRBV6-3	TRBJ2-7	NA	TGTGCCAGTACCCCGCGCCTAGCGTACTCCAACGAGCAGTACTTC	CASTPRLAYSNEQYF
TRBD2	TRBV12-3/TRBV12-4	TRBJ2-3	few	TGTGCCAGTAGTTTCCCCAGCCTTAGCGGGAGGCTGGGAGATACGCAGTATTTT	CASSFPSLSGRLGDTQYF
TRBD1	TRBV6-5	TRBJ2-6	NA	TGTGCCAGCAATCCACAACCCGGGACAGTGAGTTCTGGGGCCAACGTCCTGACTTTC	CASNPQPGTVSSGANVLTF
NA	TRBV4-1	TRBJ2-5	NA	TGCGCCAGCAGCCAAGCCAAGAGGAACAGCCAAGATACCCAGTATTTC	CASSQAKRNSQDTQYF
NA	TRBV29-1	TRBJ2-7	NA	TGCAGCGAAAGACACAGCGCGGACTACGAGCAGTACTTC	CSERHSADYEQYF
TRBD1	TRBV20-1	TRBJ1-5	few	TGCAATGCCAGGGACGGGACAGTCAAACGGCCCCAGCATTTT	CNARDGTVKRPQHF
NA	TRBV20-1	TRBJ1-1	NA	TGCTGTGCCAGGAAGGATCCTGAAGTTTTCTTT	CCARKDPEVFF
NA	TRBV20-1	TRBJ2-1	NA	TGCAGTGTGCAAGCTAGCCCGGGGTACAATGAACTGTTCTTC	CSVQASPGYNELFF
NA	TRBV29-1	TRBJ1-1	large	TGCAGCGTAGATGACCCCCTTAAGGGAACTGAAGCTTTCTTT	CSVDDPLKGTEAFF
NA	TRBV20-1	TRBJ2-1	NA	TGCAGTGCGCAAACCAGATCGGGGTACACTGAGCAGTTCTTC	CSAQTRSGYTEQFF
TRBD1	TRBV20-1	TRBJ2-7	once	TGCAGTGCGCGGACAGGCTACTACTACGAGCTATACTTC	CSARTGYYYELYF
NA	TRBV6-1	TRBJ1-5	NA	TGTGCCAGCAGTAATAGCAATCAGCTCAAGCATTTT	CASSNSNQLKHF
NA	TRBV6-5	TRBJ2-7	NA	TGTGCCAGCAGTTATAGGGCCCCAGGAGGGGCATTCTCGTCCTACGACCAGTACTTC	CASSYRAPGGAFSSYDQYF
NA	TRBV20-1	TRBJ1-5	medium-sized	TGCAGTGCTAGGCAGGGCGGGCAGCCCCAGCATTTT	CSARQGGQPQHF
NA	TRBV5-1	TRBJ1-1	NA	TGCGCCAGCAGCCTCGGTGGCGATCCTAACACTGAAGCTTTCTTT	CASSLGGDPNTEAFF
NA	TRBV13	TRBJ2-3	many	TGTGCCAGCAGCTTTCCGGGAAGAACAGATACGCAGTATTTT	CASSFPGRTDTQYF
TRBD2	TRBV11-2	TRBJ2-7	NA	TGTACCAGCATCTTAGTGGGCGGGGGGGACGTGCAGTACTTC	CTSILVGGGDVQYF
NA	TRBV6-1	TRBJ1-4	NA	TGCGCCAGCATCGAGGGGGGGACTAATGAAAAAATGTTTTTT	CASIEGGTNEKMFF
TRBD2	TRBV20-1	TRBJ2-7	NA	TGCAGTGCTCATACTAGCGGCCCCTACGAGCACTATTTC	CSAHTSGPYEHYF